This T cell receptor (delta chain) was recorded in a study of gamma-delta chains in newborns, infants, children. Study at large: Microbial exposure reportedly drives polyclonal innate γδ T cell expansion after birth.

Germline V gives CDR1 GEAIGNYY, CDR2 EKD. The length of the CDR3 is 15 residues. TCRdb used CATT to re-call clones from the reads. The sample has about 5,000 delta-chain clones, 0.35% to 0.5% seen once. On this clone: A far larger clone is only one base removed, so a read error is likely. Other DNA variants within this sample encode the same CDR3.

The chain has TRDV2 and TRDJ2, with D possibly matching TRDD3 (6 bases). The sequence derives from a child who was a newborn, infant or young child, either healthy, febrile or measles-vaccinated (not recorded which). Input material: blood. The CDR3 loop reads CACDTWGALTAQLFF. In DNA form, the CDR3 reads TGCGCCTGTGACACCTGGGGTGCTTTGACAGCACAACTCTTCTTT.